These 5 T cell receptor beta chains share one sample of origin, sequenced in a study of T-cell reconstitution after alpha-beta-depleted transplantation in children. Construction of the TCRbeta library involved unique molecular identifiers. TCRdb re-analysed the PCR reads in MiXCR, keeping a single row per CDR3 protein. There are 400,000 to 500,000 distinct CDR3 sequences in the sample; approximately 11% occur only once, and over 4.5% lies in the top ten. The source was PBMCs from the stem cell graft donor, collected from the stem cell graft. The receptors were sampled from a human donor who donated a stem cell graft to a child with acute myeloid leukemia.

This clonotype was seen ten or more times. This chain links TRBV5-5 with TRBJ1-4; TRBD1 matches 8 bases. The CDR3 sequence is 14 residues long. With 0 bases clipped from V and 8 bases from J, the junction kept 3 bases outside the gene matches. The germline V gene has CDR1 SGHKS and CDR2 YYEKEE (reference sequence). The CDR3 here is CASSLAGGREKLFF. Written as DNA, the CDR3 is TGTGCCAGCAGCTTGGCAGGGGGCAGAGAAAAACTGTTTTTT.

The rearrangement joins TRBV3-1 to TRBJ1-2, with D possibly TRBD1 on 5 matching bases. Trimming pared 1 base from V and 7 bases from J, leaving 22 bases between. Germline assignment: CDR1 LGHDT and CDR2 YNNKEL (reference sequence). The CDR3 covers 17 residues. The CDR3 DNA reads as TGTGCCAGCAGCCAAGGAATCGGCCGGGGCGTTGTAGTTGGCTACACCTTC. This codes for CASSQGIGRGVVVGYTF.

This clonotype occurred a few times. The CDR3 loop reads CASRLGRAGAVETQYF. For the CDR3, the DNA is TGTGCTAGTAGATTGGGAAGAGCGGGAGCCGTAGAGACCCAGTACTTC. The chain has TRBV12-5 and TRBJ2-5; 8 bases are a match to TRBD2. The CDR3 has 16 residues. The V segment lost 8 bases and the J segment 4 bases; nucleotides outside the gene matches: 15. Germline CDR1 and CDR2: LGHNT and FRNRAP.

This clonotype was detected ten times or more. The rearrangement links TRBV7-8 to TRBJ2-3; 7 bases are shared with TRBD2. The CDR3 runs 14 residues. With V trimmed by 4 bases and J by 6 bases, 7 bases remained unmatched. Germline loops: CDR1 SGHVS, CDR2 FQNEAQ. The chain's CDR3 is CASSWGSGVDTQYF. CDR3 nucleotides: TGTGCCAGCAGCTGGGGCAGCGGGGTGGATACGCAGTATTTT.

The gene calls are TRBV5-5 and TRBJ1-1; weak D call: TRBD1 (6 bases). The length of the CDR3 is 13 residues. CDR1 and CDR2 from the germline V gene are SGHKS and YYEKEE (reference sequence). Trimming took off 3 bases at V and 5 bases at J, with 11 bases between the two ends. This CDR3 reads CASSYTGKTEAFF. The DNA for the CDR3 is TGTGCCAGCAGCTACACAGGGAAGACTGAAGCTTTCTTT.